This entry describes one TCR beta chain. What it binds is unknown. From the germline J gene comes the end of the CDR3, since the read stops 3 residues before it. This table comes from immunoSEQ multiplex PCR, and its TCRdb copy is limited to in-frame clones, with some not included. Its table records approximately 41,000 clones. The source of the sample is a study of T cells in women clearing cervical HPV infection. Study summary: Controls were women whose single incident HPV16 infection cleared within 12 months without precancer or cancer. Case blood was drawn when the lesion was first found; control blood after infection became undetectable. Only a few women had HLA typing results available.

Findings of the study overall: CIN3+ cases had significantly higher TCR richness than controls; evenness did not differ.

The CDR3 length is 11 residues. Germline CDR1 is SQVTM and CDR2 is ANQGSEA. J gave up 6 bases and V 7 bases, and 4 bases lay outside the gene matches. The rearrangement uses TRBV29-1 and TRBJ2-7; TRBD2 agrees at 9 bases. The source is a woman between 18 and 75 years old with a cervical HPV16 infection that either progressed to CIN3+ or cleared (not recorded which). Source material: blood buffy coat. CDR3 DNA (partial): TGCAGCGGACTAGCGGCATCCGAG. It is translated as CSGLAASE. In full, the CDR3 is CSGLAASEQYF.